What follows are 3 T cell receptor beta chains derived from one specimen sequenced in a study of blood T cell repertoires in COVID-19. Sequenced by immunoSEQ multiplex PCR; TCRdb stores in-frame clones only, minus some. This table has 150,000 or so clones, around 82% appearing once. Sequencing was done on a sample of peripheral blood. Receptors originate from a woman aged 60 to 75 with acute or convalescent COVID-19.

This chain joins TRBV27 and TRBJ2-3; no reliable D call. V was shortened by 5 bases and J by 0 bases, with 6 bases between the two germline ends. The CDR3 contains 13 residues. CDR1 and CDR2 (germline): MNHEY, SMNVEV (reference sequence). The CDR3 coding sequence is TGTGCCAGCAGTCCCTATAGCACAGATACGCAGTATTTT. It is translated as CASSPYSTDTQYF.

V is TRBV19 and J is TRBJ1-1; the D gene is possibly TRBD1 (6 bases). The germline V gene encodes CDR1 LNHDA and CDR2 SQIVND (reference sequence). CDR3 length equals 15 residues. The V gene lost 4 bases and the J gene lost 5 bases, with 17 bases spanning the gap. Here the CDR3 DNA reads TGTGCCAGTAGTAAAGGGGACACCCGATGGACTGAAGCTTTCTTT. Encoded protein: CASSKGDTRWTEAFF.

The CDR3 here is CASSADYEQYF. Written as DNA, the CDR3 is TGCGCCAGCAGCGCGGACTACGAGCAGTACTTC. The J gene is TRBJ2-7, the V gene TRBV5-1; D remains unclear. This CDR3 contains 11 residues. Germline loops: CDR1 SGHRS, CDR2 YFSETQ. Between the trimmed V and J ends, which lost 4 bases and 3 bases, there was a span of 5 bases.